This record covers a single T cell receptor (beta chain). Its target is not known. The PCR had 60 Vbeta and 13 Jbeta primers. Clones were read by immunoSEQ multiplex PCR, and TCRdb kept only the in-frame ones, dropping some. This sample has over 200,000 clones, with approximately 81% found just once. This donor lacks a recorded CMV serostatus. The record originates from a study of cytomegalovirus exposure and HLA in healthy donors. The study's findings and limits: The productive fraction for most TCR beta V segments was about 87% or about 30% in an earlier analysis. Reports credit the classifier with highly specific, highly sensitive diagnosis of cytomegalovirus status. In vitro checks showed that three CMV-associated chains really do target CMV antigens.

Germline V gives CDR1 LNHDA, CDR2 SQIVND (reference sequence). V was clipped by 3 bases and J by 5 bases; unmatched bases: 7. The CDR3 is 15 residues long. The chain combines TRBV19 with TRBJ2-1; 7 nucleotides agree with TRBD2. The clonotype originates from a human donor in good health. The sequencing sample was made of PBMCs. CDR3 in amino acids: CASSIQVAGDNEQFF. The CDR3 bases are TGTGCCAGTAGTATTCAGGTCGCGGGAGACAATGAGCAGTTCTTC.